This T cell receptor beta chain emerged from a study of CD8 T cells in ankylosing spondylitis. This clonotype showed up many times. Its target is unknown. Overall study findings and caveats: There was reportedly significant enrichment of clones that were disease-linked in matched ankylosing spondylitis synovial fluid. Earlier literature documents some of the motif variants in reactive arthritis synovial fluid and blood. Disease-associated clones were CD8+ and fairly uncommon in peripheral blood. It appeared that ankylosing spondylitis blood was characterized by a TCR beta motif of several highly homologous variants.

The CDR3 is 15 amino acids. The V gene lost 6 bases and the J gene lost 4 bases, with 16 bases spanning the gap. Per germline, CDR1 MNHEY and CDR2 SMNVEV (reference sequence). 5'-RACE, quantitative and with molecular barcodes, yielded the TCR beta libraries. In TCRdb, the 5' RACE reads were re-called with MiXCR into one record per CDR3 protein. The repertoire holds 200,000 to 250,000 distinct CDR3 sequences, with about 7% as singletons. This chain uses TRBV27 with TRBJ2-1, with D uncertain. This receptor was identified in a male donor with ankylosing spondylitis. The sequenced material came from blood, either unsorted or a sorted T cell fraction (not recorded which). The CDR3 DNA sequence: TGTGCCAGCAGGCGTACTGCAAACCCATACAATGAGCAGTTCTTC. Translating it yields CASRRTANPYNEQFF.